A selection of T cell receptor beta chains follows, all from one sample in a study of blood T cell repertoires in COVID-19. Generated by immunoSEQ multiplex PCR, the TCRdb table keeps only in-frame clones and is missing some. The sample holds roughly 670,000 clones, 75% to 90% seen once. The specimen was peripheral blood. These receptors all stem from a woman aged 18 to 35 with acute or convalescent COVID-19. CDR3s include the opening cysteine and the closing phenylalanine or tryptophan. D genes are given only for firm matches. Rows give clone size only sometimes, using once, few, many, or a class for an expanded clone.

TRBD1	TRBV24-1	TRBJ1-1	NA	CATSDNRGGWTEAFF	TGTGCCACCAGTGACAACAGGGGTGGGTGGACTGAAGCTTTCTTT
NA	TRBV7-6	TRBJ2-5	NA	CASSLAGVLGGTQYF	TGTGCCAGCAGCTTAGCAGGGGTGTTAGGTGGGACCCAGTACTTC
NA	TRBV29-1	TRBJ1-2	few	CSVAEQGWYGYTF	TGCAGCGTTGCTGAGCAGGGGTGGTATGGCTACACCTTC
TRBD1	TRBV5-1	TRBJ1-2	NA	CASSSTLLQGANYGYTF	TGCGCCAGCAGCTCAACATTATTACAGGGGGCTAACTATGGCTACACCTTC
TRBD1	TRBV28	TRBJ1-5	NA	CAIAGGRNRPQHF	TGTGCCATTGCAGGGGGACGCAATCGGCCCCAGCATTTT
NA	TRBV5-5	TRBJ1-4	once	CASSLEGGYNEKLFF	TGTGCCAGCAGCTTGGAGGGAGGGTATAATGAAAAACTGTTTTTT
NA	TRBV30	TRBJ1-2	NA	CAWSVVREGYTF	TGTGCCTGGAGTGTAGTTCGGGAAGGCTACACCTTC
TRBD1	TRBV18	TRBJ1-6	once	CASSPTGGRGNSPLHF	TGTGCCAGCTCACCGACAGGGGGCCGGGGTAATTCACCCCTCCACTTT
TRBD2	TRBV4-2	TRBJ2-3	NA	CASSRNLGASGAVSTDTQYF	TGTGCCAGCAGCCGGAACCTCGGGGCTAGCGGGGCGGTTAGCACAGATACGCAGTATTTT
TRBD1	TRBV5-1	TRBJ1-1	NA	CASSFGDRVDTEAFF	TGCGCCAGCAGCTTCGGAGACAGGGTGGATACTGAAGCTTTCTTT
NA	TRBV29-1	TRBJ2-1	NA	CSVEDWTPSSYNEQFF	TGCAGCGTTGAAGATTGGACACCGAGCTCCTACAATGAGCAGTTCTTC
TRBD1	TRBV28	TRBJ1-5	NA	CASSPGQGFQPQHF	TGTGCCAGCAGCCCCGGACAGGGGTTCCAGCCCCAGCATTTT
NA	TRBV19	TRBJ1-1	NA	CASSIVSTGVANSGAFF	TGTGCCAGTAGTATAGTTAGTACAGGCGTTGCGAATTCCGGAGCTTTCTTT
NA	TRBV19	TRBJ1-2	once	CASSPLPNYGYTF	TGTGCCAGTAGCCCACTGCCTAACTATGGCTACACCTTC